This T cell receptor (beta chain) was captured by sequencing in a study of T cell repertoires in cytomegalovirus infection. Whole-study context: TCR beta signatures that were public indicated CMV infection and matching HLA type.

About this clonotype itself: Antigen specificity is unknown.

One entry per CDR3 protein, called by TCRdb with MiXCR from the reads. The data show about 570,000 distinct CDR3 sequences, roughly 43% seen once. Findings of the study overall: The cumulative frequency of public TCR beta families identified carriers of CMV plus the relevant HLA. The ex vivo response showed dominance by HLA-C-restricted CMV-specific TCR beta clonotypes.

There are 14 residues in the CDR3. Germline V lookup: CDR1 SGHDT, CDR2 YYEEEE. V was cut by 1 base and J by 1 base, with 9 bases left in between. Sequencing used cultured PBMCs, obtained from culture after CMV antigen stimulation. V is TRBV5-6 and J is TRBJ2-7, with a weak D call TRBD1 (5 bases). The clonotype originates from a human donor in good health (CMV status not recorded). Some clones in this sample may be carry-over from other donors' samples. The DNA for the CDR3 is TGTGCCAGCAGCTTGTGGGGCGGATCCTACGAGCAGTACTTC. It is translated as CASSLWGGSYEQYF.